This TCR beta chain was sequenced for a study of OX40 agonist ivuxolimab in advanced cancers. In germline, CDR1 is WNHNN, CDR2 SYGVQD (reference sequence). The V gene lost 5 bases and the J gene lost 5 bases, with 20 bases spanning the gap. The CDR3 contains 16 residues. The table came from immunoSEQ multiplex PCR; TCRdb's copy has only in-frame clones and leaves some out. Of over 55,000 clones detected, about 83% appear once; the ten largest clones hold around 0.73%. Material: CD4+ or CD8+ T cells sorted from blood, obtained in a trial of the OX40 agonist ivuxolimab. This receptor was identified in an adult with an advanced solid tumor such as melanoma, head and neck, liver or kidney cancer. This chain joins TRBV10-1 and TRBJ2-3; D is perhaps TRBD1 (6 bases). CDR3: CASSNTGFVGRDTQYF. CDR3 sequence (DNA): TGCGCCAGCAGTAATACAGGGTTCGTTGGGAGAGATACGCAGTATTTT.